This TCR beta chain was sequenced for a study of blood T cell repertoires in COVID-19. The V gene end was trimmed by 4 bases and the J gene end by 4 bases; junction bases not matched to a gene: 9. This CDR3 contains 16 residues. CDR1 and CDR2 (germline): SGHAT, FQNNGV. Clones were sequenced by immunoSEQ multiplex PCR, and TCRdb holds only the in-frame ones, with some missing. The data contain about 280,000 clones, around 85% of them singletons. This TCR was recovered from a woman in her forties or fifties who had recovered from COVID-19. Sequenced: PBMCs or T cells enriched from blood (not recorded which). The rearrangement links TRBV11-2 to TRBJ1-2, with 10 bases fitting TRBD1. The CDR3 loop is CASSSGTGAPPYGYTF. CDR3 nucleotides: TGTGCCAGCAGCTCCGGGACAGGGGCGCCGCCCTATGGCTACACCTTC.